The entry below describes one T cell receptor beta chain. The data derive from a study of spatial heterogeneity in lung cancer. On each TCR cDNA molecule, a unique molecular identifier was present. TCRdb independently ran MiXCR on the 5' RACE reads; one entry per CDR3 protein. The top ten hold approximately 24% of the sample, which has roughly 120,000 distinct CDR3 sequences, more than 10% seen once. Noted time point: blood at routine non-recurrence follow-up after resection. In each case, whole RNA from tumor, nontumor lung or frozen PBMC was sequenced unsorted. Germline CDR1 GTSNPN, CDR2 SVGIG (reference sequence). The CDR3 covers 12 residues. The V and J ends lost 4 bases and 3 bases respectively, with 8 bases between them.

This receptor was taken from a female donor with early-stage non-small cell lung cancer. The sample in question was PBMCs, obtained at follow-up. The chain links TRBV30 to TRBJ2-3; D is ambiguous. CDR3 loop: CAWTILTDTQYF. CDR3 nucleotides: TGTGCCTGGACTATCCTAACAGATACGCAGTATTTT.